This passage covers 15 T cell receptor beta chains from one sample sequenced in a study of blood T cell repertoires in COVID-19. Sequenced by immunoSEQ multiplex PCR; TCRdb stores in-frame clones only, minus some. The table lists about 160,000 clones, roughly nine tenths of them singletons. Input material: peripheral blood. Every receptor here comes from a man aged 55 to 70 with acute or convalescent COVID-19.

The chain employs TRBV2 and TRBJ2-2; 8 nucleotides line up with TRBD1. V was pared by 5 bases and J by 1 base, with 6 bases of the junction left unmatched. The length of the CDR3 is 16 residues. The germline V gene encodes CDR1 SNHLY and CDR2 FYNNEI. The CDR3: CASSRPGQENTGELFF. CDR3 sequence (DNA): TGTGCCAGCAGTCGACCGGGACAGGAGAACACCGGGGAGCTGTTTTTT.

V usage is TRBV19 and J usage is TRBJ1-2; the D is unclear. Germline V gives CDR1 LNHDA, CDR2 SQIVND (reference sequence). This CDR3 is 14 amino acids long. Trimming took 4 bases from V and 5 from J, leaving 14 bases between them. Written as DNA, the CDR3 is TGTGCCAGTAGTACCGGAGAAAAGCATTATGGCTACACCTTC. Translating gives CASSTGEKHYGYTF.

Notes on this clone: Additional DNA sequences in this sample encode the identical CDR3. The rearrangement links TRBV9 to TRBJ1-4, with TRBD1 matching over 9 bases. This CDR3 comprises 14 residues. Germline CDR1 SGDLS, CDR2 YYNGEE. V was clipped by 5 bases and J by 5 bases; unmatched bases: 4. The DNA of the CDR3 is TGTGCCAGCAGTGGACAGGGGTTAAATGAAAAACTGTTTTTT. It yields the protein CASSGQGLNEKLFF.

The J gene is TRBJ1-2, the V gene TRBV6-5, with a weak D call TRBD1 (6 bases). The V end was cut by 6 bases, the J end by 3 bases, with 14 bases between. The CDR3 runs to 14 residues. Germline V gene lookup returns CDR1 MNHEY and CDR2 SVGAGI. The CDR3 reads CASRVGRTDYGYTF. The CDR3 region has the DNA TGTGCCAGCAGGGTGGGACGGACAGACTATGGCTACACCTTC.

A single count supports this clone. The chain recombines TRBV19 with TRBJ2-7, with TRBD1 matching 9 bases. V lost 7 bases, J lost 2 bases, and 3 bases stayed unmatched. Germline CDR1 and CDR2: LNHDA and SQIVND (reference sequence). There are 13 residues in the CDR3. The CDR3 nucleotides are TGTGCCAGTAAAACAGGGGGCCCCTACGAGCAGTACTTC. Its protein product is CASKTGGPYEQYF.

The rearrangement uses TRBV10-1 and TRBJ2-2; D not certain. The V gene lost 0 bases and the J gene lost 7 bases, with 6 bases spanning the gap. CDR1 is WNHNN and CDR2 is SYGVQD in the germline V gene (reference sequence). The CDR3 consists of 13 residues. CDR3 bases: TGCGCCAGCAGTGAGTCCAGATACGGGGAGCTGTTTTTT. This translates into CASSESRYGELFF.

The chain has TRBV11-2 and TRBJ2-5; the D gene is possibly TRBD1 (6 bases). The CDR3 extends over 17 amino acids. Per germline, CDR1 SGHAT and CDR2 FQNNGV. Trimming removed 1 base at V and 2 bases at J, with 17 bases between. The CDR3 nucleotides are TGTGCCAGCAGCTTAGGGCAGGGGCCTTCGCGTCAAGAGACCCAGTACTTC. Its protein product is CASSLGQGPSRQETQYF. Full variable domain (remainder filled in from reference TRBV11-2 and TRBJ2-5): EAGVAQSPRYKIIEKRQSVAFWCNPISGHATLYWYQQILGQGPKLLIQFQNNGVVDDSQLPKDRFSAERLKGVDSTLKIQPAKLEDSAVYLCASSLGQGPSRQETQYFGPGTRLLVL.

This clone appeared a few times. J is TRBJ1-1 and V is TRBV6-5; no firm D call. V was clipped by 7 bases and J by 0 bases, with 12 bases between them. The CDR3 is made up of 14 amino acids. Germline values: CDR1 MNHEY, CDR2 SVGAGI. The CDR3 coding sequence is TGTGCCAGCAACAAACAGCTGATGAACACTGAAGCTTTCTTT. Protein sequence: CASNKQLMNTEAFF.

The CDR3 nucleotides read TGTGCCAGCAGCTTGGAAGGGACAGGGTGGGAGACCCAGTACTTC. It encodes CASSLEGTGWETQYF. The chain recombines TRBV5-5 with TRBJ2-5, with 9 bases aligning to TRBD1. The CDR3 covers 15 residues. The junction had 5 bases not matched to a gene; V was cut back by 0 bases and J by 5 bases. Germline CDR1 reads SGHKS; CDR2 reads YYEKEE (reference sequence).

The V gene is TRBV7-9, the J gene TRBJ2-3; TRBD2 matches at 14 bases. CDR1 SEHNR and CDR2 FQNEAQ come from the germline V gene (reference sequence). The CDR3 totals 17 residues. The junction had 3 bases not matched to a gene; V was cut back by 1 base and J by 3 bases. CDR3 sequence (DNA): TGTGCCAGCAGCTTAGGGACTAGCGGGGGGTTTACAGATACGCAGTATTTT. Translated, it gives CASSLGTSGGFTDTQYF.

CDR3 DNA sequence: TGTGCCAGCAGTTACTCGACAGGAGGTGGATTGCCCCAGCATTTT. Its protein product is CASSYSTGGGLPQHF. The chain recombines TRBV6-5 with TRBJ1-5; maybe TRBD1 (6 bases). This CDR3 has 15 amino acids. The ends were cut back, 0 bases at V and 9 bases at J, with 15 bases in the middle. In germline, CDR1 is MNHEY, CDR2 SVGAGI.

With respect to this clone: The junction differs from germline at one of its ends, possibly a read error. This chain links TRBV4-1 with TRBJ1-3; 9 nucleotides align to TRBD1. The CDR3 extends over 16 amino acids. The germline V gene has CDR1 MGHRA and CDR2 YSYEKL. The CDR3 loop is CASSQSGQGSRNTIYF. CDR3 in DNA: TGCGCCAGCAGCCAATCGGGACAGGGCTCTCGAAACACCATATATTTT.

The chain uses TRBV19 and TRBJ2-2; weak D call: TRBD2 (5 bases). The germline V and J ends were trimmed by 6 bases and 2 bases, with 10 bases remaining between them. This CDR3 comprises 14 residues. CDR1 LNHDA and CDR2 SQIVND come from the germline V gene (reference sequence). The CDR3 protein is CASSQRDNTGELFF. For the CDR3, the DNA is TGTGCCAGTAGCCAGAGGGATAACACCGGGGAGCTGTTTTTT. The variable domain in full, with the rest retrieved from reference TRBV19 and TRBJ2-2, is DGGITQSPKYLFRKEGQNVTLSCEQNLNHDAMYWYRQDPGQGLRLIYYSQIVNDFQKGDIAEGYSVSREKKESFPLTVTSAQKNPTAFYLCASSQRDNTGELFFGEGSRLTVL.

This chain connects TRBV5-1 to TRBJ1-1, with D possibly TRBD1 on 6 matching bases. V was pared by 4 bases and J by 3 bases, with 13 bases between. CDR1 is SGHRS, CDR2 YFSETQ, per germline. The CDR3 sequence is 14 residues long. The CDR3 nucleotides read TGCGCCAGCAGCCTCGGACAGATTTACACTGAAGCTTTCTTT. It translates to CASSLGQIYTEAFF.

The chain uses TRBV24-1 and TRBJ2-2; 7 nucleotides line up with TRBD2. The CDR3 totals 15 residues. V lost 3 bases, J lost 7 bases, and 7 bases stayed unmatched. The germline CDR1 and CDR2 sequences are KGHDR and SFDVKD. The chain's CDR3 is CATSDLPSGDGELFF. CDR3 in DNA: TGTGCCACCAGTGATCTTCCTAGCGGCGACGGGGAGCTGTTTTTT.